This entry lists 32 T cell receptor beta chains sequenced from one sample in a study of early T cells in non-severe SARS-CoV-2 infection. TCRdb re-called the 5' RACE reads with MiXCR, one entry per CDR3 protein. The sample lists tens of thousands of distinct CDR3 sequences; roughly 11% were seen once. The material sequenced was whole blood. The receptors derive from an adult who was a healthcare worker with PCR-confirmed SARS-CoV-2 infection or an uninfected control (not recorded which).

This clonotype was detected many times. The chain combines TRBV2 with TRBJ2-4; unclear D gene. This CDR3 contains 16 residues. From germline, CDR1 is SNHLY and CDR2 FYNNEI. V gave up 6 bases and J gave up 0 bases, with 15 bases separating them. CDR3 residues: CASSKRTSGAKNIQYF. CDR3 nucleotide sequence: TGTGCCAGCAGCAAACGGACCTCGGGAGCCAAAAACATTCAGTACTTC.

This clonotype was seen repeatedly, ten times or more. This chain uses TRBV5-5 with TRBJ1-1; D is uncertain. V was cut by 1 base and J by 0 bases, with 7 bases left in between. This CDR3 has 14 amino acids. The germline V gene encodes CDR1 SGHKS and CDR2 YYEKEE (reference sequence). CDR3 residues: CASSLKAMNTEAFF. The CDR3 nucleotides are TGTGCCAGCAGCTTGAAAGCAATGAACACTGAAGCTTTCTTT.

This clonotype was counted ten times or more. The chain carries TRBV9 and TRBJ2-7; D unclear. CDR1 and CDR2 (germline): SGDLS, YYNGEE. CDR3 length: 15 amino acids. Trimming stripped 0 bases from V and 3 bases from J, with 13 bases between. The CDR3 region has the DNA TGTGCCAGCAGCGTAGGTAGACACCCCCACTACGAGCAGTACTTC. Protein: CASSVGRHPHYEQYF.

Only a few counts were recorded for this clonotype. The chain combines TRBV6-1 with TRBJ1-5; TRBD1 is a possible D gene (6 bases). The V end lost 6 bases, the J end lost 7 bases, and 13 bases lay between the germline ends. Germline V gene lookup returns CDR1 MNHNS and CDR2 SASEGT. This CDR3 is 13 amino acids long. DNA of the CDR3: TGTGCCAGCAGCCTACAGGGCGGGCAGCCCCAGCATTTT. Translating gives CASSLQGGQPQHF.

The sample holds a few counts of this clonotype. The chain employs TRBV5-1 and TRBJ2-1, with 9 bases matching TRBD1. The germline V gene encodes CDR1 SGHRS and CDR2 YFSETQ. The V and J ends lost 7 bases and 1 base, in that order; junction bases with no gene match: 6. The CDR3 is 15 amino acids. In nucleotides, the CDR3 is TGCGCCAGCGAACCGGGACAGGGATCCTACAATGAGCAGTTCTTC. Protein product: CASEPGQGSYNEQFF.

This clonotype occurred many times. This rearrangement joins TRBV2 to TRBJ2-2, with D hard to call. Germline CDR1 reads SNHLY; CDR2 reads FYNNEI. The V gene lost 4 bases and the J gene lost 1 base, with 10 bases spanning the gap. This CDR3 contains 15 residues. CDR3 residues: CASSARQMNTGELFF. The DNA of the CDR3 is TGTGCCAGCAGTGCTCGCCAGATGAACACCGGGGAGCTGTTTTTT.

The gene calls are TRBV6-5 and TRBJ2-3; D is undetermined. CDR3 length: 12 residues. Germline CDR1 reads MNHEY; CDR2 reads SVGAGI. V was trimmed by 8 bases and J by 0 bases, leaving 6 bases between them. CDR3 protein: CASGSSTDTQYF. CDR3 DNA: TGTGCCAGCGGAAGTAGCACAGATACGCAGTATTTT.

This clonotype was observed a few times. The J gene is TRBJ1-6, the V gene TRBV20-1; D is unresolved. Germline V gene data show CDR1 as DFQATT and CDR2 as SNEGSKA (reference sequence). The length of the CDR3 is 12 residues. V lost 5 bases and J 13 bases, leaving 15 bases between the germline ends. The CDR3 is CSAADEFPPLHF. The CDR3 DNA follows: TGCAGTGCTGCGGACGAGTTTCCTCCCCTCCACTTT.

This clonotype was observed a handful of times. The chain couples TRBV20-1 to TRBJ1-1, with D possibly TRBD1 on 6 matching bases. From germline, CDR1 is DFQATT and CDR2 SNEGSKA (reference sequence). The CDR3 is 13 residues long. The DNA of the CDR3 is TGCACCTCAGTGGGGGACATGAACACTGAAGCTTTCTTT. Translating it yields CTSVGDMNTEAFF.

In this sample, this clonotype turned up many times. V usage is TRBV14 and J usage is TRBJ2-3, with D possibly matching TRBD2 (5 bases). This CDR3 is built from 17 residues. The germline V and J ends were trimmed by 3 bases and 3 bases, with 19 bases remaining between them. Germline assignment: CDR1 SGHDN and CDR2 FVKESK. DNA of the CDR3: TGTGCCAGCAGCCATGCTCAACTGGGCCGGGGTACAGATACGCAGTATTTT. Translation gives CASSHAQLGRGTDTQYF.

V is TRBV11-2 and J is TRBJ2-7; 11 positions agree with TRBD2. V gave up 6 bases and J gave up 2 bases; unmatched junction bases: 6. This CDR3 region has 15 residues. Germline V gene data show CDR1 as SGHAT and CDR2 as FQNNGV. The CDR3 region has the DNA TGTGCCAGCAGGACCGGGACTAGCGGCACCTACGAGCAGTACTTC. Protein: CASRTGTSGTYEQYF. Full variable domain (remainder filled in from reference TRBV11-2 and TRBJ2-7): EAGVAQSPRYKIIEKRQSVAFWCNPISGHATLYWYQQILGQGPKLLIQFQNNGVVDDSQLPKDRFSAERLKGVDSTLKIQPAKLEDSAVYLCASRTGTSGTYEQYFGPGTRLTVT.

CDR3 coding DNA: TGTGCCAGCAGTCCCTCCCCATCCTACGAGCAGTACTTC. Translating it yields CASSPSPSYEQYF. This chain joins TRBV28 and TRBJ2-7, with D uncertain. The CDR3 extends over 13 amino acids. Trimming stripped 5 bases from V and 1 base from J, with 9 bases between. In germline, CDR1 is MDHEN, CDR2 SYDVKM.

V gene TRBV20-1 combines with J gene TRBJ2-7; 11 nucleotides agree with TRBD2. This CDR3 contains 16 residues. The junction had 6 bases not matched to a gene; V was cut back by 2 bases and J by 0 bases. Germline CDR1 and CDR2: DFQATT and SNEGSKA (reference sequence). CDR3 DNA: TGCAGTGCTAGAACTAGCGGGAGCCTCTCCTCCTACGAGCAGTACTTC. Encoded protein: CSARTSGSLSSYEQYF.

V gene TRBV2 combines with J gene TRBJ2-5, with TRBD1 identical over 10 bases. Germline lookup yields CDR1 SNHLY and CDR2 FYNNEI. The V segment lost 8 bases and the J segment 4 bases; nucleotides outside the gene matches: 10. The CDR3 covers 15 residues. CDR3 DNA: TGTGCCAGCTCTCGAAGGGGGACAGGGGCAGAGACCCAGTACTTC. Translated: CASSRRGTGAETQYF. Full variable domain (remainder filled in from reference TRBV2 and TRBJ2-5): EPEVTQTPSHQVTQMGQEVILRCVPISNHLYFYWYRQILGQKVEFLVSFYNNEISEKSEIFDDQFSVERPDGSNFTLKIRSTKLEDSAMYFCASSRRGTGAETQYFGPGTRLLVL.

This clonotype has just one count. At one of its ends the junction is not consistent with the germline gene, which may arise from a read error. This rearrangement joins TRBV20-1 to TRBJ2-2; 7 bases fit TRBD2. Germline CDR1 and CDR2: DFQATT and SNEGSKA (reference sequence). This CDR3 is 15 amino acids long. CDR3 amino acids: CSAWIGTTNTGERFF. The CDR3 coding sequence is TGCAGTGCCTGGATCGGGACTACCAACACCGGAGAGCGGTTTTTT.

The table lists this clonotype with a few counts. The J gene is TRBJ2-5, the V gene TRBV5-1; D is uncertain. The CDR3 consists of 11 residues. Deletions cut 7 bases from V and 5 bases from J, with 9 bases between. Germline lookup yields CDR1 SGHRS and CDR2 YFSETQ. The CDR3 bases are TGCGCCAGCCAATACGGGGAGACCCAGTACTTC. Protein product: CASQYGETQYF.

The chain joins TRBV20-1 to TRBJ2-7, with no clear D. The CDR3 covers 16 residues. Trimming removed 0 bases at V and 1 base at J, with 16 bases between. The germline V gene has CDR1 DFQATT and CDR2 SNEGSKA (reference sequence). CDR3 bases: TGCAGTGCTAGAGAGAGAAGGCCCAGCCCATCCTACGAGCAGTACTTC. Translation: CSARERRPSPSYEQYF.

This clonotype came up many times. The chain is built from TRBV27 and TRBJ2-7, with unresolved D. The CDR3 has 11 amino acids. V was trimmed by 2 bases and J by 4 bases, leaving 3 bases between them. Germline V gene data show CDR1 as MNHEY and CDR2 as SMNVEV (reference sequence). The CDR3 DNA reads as TGTGCCAGCAGTTTAAGGTACGAGCAGTACTTC. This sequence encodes CASSLRYEQYF.

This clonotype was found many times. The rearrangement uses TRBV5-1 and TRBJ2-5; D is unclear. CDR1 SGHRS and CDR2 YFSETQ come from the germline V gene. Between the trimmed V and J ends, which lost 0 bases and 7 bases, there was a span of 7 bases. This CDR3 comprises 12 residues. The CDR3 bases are TGCGCCAGCAGCTTGGAAGCGCGGACCCAGTACTTC. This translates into CASSLEARTQYF. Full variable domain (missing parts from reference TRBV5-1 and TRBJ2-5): KAGVTQTPRYLIKTRGQQVTLSCSPISGHRSVSWYQQTPGQGLQFLFEYFSETQRNKGNFPGRFSGRQFSNSRSEMNVSTLELGDSALYLCASSLEARTQYFGPGTRLLVL.

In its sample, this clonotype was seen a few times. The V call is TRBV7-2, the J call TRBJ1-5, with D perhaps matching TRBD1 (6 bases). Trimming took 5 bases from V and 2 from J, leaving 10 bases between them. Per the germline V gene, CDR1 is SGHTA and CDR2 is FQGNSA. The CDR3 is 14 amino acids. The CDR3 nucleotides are TGTGCCAGCAGCCGACAGGCCGGCAATCAGCCCCAGCATTTT. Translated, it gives CASSRQAGNQPQHF.

Here the CDR3 reads CASSFWAAVTQYF. As DNA, the CDR3 is TGTGCCAGCAGTTTTTGGGCCGCTGTAACCCAGTACTTC. This sequence joins TRBV28 and TRBJ2-5; D is unclear. V was shortened by 3 bases and J by 8 bases, with 13 bases between the two germline ends. CDR1 and CDR2 (germline): MDHEN, SYDVKM. This CDR3 region has 13 residues.

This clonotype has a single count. DNA of the CDR3: TGTGCCAGCAGTATTCCCCTTACTGGAACTAGCACAGATACGCAGTATTTT. This sequence encodes CASSIPLTGTSTDTQYF. The chain links TRBV28 to TRBJ2-3, with D unresolved. The CDR3 contains 17 residues. Trimming pared 5 bases from V and 0 bases from J, leaving 18 bases between. Germline V lookup: CDR1 MDHEN, CDR2 SYDVKM.

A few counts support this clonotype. The CDR3 region is CASSPALAGDRYEQYF. The CDR3 nucleotides read TGTGCCAGCAGTCCCGCCCTAGCGGGAGATAGGTACGAGCAGTACTTC. The V call is TRBV27, the J call TRBJ2-7, with 10 bases lining up with TRBD2. The CDR3 consists of 16 residues. V dropped 5 bases and J dropped 4; count of bases not matched to a gene: 11. Germline V gives CDR1 MNHEY, CDR2 SMNVEV (reference sequence).

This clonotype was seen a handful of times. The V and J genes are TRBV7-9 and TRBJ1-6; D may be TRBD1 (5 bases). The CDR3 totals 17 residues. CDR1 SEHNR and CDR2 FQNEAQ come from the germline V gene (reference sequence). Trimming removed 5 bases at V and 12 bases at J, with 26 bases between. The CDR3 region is CASSPPPRGGISQPLHF. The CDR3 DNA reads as TGTGCCAGCAGCCCCCCACCCCGCGGGGGGATATCCCAACCCCTCCACTTT.

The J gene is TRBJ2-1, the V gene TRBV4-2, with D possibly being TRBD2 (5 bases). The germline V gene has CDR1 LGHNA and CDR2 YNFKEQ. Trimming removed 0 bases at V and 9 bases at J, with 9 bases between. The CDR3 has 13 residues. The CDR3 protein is CASSQDPEGEQFF. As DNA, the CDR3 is TGTGCCAGCAGCCAAGATCCCGAGGGTGAGCAGTTCTTC.

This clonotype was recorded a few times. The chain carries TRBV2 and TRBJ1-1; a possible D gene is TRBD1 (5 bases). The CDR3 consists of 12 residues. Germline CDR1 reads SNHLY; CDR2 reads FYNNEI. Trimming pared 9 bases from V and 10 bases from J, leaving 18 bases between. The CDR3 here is CARTTAARGAFF. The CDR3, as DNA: TGTGCCAGGACGACGGCCGCTAGGGGAGCTTTCTTT. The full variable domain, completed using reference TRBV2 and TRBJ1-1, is EPEVTQTPSHQVTQMGQEVILRCVPISNHLYFYWYRQILGQKVEFLVSFYNNEISEKSEIFDDQFSVERPDGSNFTLKIRSTKLEDSAMYFCARTTAARGAFFGQGTRLTVV.

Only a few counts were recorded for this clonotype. CDR3 sequence (DNA): TGTGCCAGCTCGAGGAGCCCACGGGAAAAACTGTTTTTT. Translated: CASSRSPREKLFF. The J gene is TRBJ1-4, the V gene TRBV6-2 or TRBV6-3, with unresolved D. V was shortened by 8 bases and J by 8 bases, with 15 bases between the two germline ends. Germline CDR1 reads MNHEY; CDR2 reads SVGEGT. The CDR3 totals 13 residues.

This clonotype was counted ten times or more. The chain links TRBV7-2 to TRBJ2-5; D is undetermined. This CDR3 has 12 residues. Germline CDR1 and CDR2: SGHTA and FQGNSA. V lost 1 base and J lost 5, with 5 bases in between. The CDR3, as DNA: TGTGCCAGCAGCTTAGGGATGGAGACCCAGTACTTC. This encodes CASSLGMETQYF.

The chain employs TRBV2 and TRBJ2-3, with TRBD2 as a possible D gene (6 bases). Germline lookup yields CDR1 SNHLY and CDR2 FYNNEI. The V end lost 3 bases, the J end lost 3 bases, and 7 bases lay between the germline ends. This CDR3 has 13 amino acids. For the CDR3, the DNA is TGTGCCAGCAGTGATGGGGGGACAGATACGCAGTATTTT. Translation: CASSDGGTDTQYF.

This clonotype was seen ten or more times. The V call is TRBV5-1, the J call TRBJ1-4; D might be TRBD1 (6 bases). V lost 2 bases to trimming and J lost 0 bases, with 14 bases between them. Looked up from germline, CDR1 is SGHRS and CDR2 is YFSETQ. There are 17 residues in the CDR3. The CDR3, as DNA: TGCGCCAGCAGCTTAGACTGGACAGCTGCAACTAATGAAAAACTGTTTTTT. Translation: CASSLDWTAATNEKLFF.

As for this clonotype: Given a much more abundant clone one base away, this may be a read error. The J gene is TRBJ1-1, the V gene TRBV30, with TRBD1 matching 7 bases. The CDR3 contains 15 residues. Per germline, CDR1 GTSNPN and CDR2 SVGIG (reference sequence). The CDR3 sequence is CAWRIPDRLNTEALF. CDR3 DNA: TGTGCCTGGAGGATACCGGACAGGCTTAACACTGAAGCTCTCTTT.

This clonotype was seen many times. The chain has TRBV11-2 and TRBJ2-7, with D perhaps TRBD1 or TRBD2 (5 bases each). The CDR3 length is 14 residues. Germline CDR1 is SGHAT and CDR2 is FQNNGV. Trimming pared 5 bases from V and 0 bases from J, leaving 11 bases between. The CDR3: CASSRDVSSYEQYF. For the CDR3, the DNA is TGTGCCAGCAGCCGGGACGTAAGCTCCTACGAGCAGTACTTC.